This T cell receptor (beta chain) was recovered during a study of T cell responses to AZD1222 COVID-19 vaccine. Study results and limitations: A rise in Spike-specific TCR breadth and depth followed two AZD1222 doses. White British donors predominated, females outnumbered males, and clonal diversity was possibly underestimated. Baseline seropositivity characterized only a handful of AZD1222 recipients.

The table came from immunoSEQ multiplex PCR; TCRdb's copy has only in-frame clones and leaves some out. The table lists roughly 90,000 clones, roughly nine tenths of them singletons. Worth noting for this clone: Antigen: not known.

The germline V gene has CDR1 SGHDT and CDR2 YYEEEE. The V end lost 0 bases, the J end lost 0 bases, and 9 bases lay between the germline ends. The CDR3 sequence is 15 residues long. Second doses were pooled across both intervals (about 4 or about 12 weeks). This sequence joins TRBV5-6 and TRBJ1-1, with D possibly TRBD1 on 5 matching bases. The sequence derives from an adult who received the AZD1222 COVID-19 vaccine. This specimen was peripheral blood, taken 28 days after the second AZD1222 dose. The CDR3 nucleotides read TGTGCCAGCAGCTTGGCCCCAGGGCTGAACACTGAAGCTTTCTTT. This encodes CASSLAPGLNTEAFF. Using reference TRBV5-6 and TRBJ1-1 for the parts outside the CDR3, the full variable domain is DAGVTQSPTHLIKTRGQQVTLRCSPKSGHDTVSWYQQALGQGPQFIFQYYEEEERQRGNFPDRFSGHQFPNYSSELNVNALLLGDSALYLCASSLAPGLNTEAFFGQGTRLTVV.